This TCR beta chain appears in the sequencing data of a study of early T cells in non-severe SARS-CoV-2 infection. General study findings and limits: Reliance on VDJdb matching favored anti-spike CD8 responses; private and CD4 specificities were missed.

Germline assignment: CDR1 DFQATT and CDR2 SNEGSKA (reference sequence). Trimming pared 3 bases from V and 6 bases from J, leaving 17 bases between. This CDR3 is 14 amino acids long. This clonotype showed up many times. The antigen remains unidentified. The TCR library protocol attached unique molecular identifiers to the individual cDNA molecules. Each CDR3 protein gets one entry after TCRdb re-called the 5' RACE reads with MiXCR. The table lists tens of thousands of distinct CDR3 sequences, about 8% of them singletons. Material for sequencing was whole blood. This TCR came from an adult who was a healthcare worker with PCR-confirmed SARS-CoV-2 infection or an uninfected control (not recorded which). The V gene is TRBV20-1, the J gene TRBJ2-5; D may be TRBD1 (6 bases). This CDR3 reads CSASPAGAIQTQYF. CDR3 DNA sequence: TGCAGTGCTAGTCCCGCAGGGGCAATTCAGACCCAGTACTTC.